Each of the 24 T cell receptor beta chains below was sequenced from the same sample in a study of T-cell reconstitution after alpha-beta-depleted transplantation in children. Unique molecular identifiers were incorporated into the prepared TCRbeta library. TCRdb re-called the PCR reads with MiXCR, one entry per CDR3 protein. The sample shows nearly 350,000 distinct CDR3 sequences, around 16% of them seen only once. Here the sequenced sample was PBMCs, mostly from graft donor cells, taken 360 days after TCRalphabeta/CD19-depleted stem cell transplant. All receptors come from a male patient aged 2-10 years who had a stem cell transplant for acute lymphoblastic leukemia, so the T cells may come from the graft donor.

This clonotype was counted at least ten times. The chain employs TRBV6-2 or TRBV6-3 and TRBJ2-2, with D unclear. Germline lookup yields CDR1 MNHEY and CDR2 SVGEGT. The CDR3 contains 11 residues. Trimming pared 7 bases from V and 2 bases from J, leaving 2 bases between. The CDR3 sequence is CASTNTGELFF. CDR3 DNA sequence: TGTGCCAGCACTAACACCGGGGAGCTGTTTTTT.

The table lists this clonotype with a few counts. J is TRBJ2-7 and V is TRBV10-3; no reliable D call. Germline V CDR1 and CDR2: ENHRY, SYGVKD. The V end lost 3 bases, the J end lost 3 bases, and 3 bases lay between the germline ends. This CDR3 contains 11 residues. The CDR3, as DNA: TGTGCCATCAGTGAAGACTACGAGCAGTACTTC. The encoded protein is CAISEDYEQYF.

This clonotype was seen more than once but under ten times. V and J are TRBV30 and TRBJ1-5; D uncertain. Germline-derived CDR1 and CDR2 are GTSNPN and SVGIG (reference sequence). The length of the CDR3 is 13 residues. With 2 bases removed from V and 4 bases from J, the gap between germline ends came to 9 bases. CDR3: CAWSLSRNQPQHF. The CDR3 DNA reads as TGTGCCTGGAGTCTTTCGCGGAATCAGCCCCAGCATTTT.

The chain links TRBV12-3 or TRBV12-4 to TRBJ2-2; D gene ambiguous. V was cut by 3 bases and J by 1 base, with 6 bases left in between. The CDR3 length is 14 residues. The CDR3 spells CASSFAENTGELFF. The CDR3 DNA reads TGTGCCAGCAGTTTCGCGGAGAACACCGGGGAGCTGTTTTTT.

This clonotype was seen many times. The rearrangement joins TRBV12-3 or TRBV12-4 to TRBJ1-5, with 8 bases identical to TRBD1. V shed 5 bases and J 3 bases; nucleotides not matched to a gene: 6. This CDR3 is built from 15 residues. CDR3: CASSPDRALNQPQHF. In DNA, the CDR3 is TGTGCCAGCAGTCCGGACAGGGCCCTCAATCAGCCCCAGCATTTT.

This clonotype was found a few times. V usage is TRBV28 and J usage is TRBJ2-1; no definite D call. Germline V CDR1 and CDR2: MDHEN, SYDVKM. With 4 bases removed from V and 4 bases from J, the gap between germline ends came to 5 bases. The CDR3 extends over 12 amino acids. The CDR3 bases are TGTGCCAGCAGTTACACTTACAATGAGCAGTTCTTC. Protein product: CASSYTYNEQFF.

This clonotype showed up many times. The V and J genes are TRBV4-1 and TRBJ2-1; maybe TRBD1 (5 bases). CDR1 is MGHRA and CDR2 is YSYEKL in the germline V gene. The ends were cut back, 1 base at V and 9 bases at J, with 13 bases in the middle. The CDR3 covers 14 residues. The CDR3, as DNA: TGCGCCAGCAGCCAAGCAGGGTCAGGGCTTGAGCAGTTCTTC. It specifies CASSQAGSGLEQFF.

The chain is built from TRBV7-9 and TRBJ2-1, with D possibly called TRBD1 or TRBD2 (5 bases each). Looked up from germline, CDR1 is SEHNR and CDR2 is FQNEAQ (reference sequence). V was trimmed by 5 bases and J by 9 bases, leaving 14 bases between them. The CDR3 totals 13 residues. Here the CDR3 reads CASSPDGGFEQFF. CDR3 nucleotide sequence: TGTGCCAGCAGCCCGGATGGGGGTTTTGAGCAGTTCTTC.

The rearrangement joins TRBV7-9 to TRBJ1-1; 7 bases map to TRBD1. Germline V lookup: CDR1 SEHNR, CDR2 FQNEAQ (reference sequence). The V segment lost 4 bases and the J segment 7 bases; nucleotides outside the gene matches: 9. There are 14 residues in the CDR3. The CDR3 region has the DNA TGTGCCAGCAGCTCCCAGGGGGGGGCTGTTGAAGCTTTCTTT. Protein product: CASSSQGGAVEAFF.

CDR3 residues: CASSYNRGGNQPQHF. CDR3 nucleotides: TGTGCCAGCAGTTACAACAGGGGGGGCAATCAGCCCCAGCATTTT. The chain carries TRBV6-2 or TRBV6-3 and TRBJ1-5, with 8 nucleotides matching TRBD1. The trim removed 2 bases at V and 2 bases at J, leaving 2 bases unmatched. CDR1 MNHEY and CDR2 SVGEGT come from the germline V gene. This CDR3 is 15 amino acids long.

CDR3 DNA sequence: TGTGCCAGCAGCCAAGATCCCAGTACGTCCCAGCATTTT. It yields the protein CASSQDPSTSQHF. The gene calls are TRBV3-1 and TRBJ1-5; D is unresolved. CDR1 is LGHDT and CDR2 is YNNKEL in the germline V gene (reference sequence). Trimming cost V 0 bases and J 11 bases, with 11 bases left between them. The CDR3 has 13 residues.

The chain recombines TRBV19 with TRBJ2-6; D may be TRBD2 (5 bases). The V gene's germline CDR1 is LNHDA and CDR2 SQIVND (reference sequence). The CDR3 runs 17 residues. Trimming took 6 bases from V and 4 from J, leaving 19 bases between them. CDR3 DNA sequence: TGTGCCAGTAGAAGCCTCCTAGCATTGTCAGGGGCCAACGTCCTGACTTTC. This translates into CASRSLLALSGANVLTF. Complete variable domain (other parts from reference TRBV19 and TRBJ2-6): DGGITQSPKYLFRKEGQNVTLSCEQNLNHDAMYWYRQDPGQGLRLIYYSQIVNDFQKGDIAEGYSVSREKKESFPLTVTSAQKNPTAFYLCASRSLLALSGANVLTFGAGSRLTVL.

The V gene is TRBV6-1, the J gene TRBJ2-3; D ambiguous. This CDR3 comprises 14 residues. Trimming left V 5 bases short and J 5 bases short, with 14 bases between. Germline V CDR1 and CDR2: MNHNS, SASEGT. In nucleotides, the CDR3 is TGTGCCAGCAGTCCTGGATGGGCTATAGATACGCAGTATTTT. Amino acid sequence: CASSPGWAIDTQYF.

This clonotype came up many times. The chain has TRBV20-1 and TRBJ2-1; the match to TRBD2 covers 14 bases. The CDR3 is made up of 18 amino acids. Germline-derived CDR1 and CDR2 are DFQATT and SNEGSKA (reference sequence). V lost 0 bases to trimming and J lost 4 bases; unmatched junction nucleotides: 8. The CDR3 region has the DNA TGCAGTGCTAGAGATCCCGGGACTAGCGGGAGACTTTACAATGAGCAGTTCTTC. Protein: CSARDPGTSGRLYNEQFF.

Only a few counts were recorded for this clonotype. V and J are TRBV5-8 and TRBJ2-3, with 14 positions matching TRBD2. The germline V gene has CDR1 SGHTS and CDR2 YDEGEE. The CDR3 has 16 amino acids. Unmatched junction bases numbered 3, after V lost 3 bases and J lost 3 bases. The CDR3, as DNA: TGTGCCAGCAGCTCGTGGACTAGCGGGGGGACAGATACGCAGTATTTT. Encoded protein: CASSSWTSGGTDTQYF.

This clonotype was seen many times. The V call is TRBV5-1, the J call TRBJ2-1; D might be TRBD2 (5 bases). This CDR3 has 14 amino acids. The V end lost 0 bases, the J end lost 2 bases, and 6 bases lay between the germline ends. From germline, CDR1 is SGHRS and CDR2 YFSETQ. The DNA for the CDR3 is TGCGCCAGCAGCTTGGACGGGGCCTACAATGAGCAGTTCTTC. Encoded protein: CASSLDGAYNEQFF.

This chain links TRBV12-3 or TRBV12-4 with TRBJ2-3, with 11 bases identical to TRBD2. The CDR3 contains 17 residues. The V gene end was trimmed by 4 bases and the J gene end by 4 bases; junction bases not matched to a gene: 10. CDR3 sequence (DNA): TGTGCCAGCAGTTCCGGACTGTTAGCGGGAGGGTCAGATACGCAGTATTTT. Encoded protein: CASSSGLLAGGSDTQYF.

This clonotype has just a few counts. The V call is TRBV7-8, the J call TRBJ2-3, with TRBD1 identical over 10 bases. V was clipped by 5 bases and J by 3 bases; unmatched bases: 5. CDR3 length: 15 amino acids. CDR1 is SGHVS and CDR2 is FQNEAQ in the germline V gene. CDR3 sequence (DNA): TGTGCCAGCAGCGCCCGGACAGGGGGGACAGATACGCAGTATTTT. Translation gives CASSARTGGTDTQYF.

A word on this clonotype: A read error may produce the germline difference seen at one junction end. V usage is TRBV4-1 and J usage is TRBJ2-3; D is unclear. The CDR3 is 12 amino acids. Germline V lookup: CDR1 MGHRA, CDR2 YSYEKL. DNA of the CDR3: TGCTCCAGCAGCCTTGTGACAGATACGCAGTATTTT. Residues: CSSSLVTDTQYF.

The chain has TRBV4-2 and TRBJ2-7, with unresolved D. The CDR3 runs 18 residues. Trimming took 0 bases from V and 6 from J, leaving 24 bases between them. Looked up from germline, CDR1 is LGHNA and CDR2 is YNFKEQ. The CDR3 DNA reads TGTGCCAGCAGCCAAGATTATCCGATCGAGCAGCGCCCCGCCGAGCAGTACTTC. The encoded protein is CASSQDYPIEQRPAEQYF.

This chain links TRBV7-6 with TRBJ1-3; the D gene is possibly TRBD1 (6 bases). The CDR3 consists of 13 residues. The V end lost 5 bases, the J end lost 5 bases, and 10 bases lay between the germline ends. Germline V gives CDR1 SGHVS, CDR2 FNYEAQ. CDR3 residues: CASSLGQRNTIYF. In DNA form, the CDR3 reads TGTGCCAGCAGCCTTGGACAGCGAAACACCATATATTTT.

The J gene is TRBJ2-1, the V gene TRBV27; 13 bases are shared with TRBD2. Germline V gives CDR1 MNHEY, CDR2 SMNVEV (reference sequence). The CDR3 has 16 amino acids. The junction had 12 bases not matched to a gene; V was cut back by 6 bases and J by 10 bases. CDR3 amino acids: CASRQAPGLAGPEQFF. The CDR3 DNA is TGTGCCAGCAGGCAGGCACCGGGACTAGCGGGACCAGAGCAGTTCTTC.

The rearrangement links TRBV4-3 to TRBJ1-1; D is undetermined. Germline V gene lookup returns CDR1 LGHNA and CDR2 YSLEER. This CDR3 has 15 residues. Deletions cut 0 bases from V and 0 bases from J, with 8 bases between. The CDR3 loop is CASSQERQLNTEAFF. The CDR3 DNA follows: TGCGCCAGCAGCCAAGAGAGGCAGTTGAACACTGAAGCTTTCTTT.

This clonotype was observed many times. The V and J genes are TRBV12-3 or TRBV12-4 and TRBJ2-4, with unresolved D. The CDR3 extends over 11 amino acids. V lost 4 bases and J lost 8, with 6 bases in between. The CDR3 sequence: CASSSVDIQYF. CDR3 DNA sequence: TGTGCCAGCAGTTCCGTGGACATTCAGTACTTC.